Following are 19 T cell receptor beta chains from one sample sequenced in a study of T-cell reconstitution after alpha-beta-depleted transplantation in children. TCRbeta library construction was performed incorporating unique molecular identifiers. TCRdb recomputed calls from the PCR reads with MiXCR, one row per CDR3 protein. The repertoire holds fewer than 550,000 distinct CDR3 sequences, with roughly 10% as singletons. The sequencing here drew on PBMCs, taken before TCRalphabeta/CD19-depleted stem cell transplant. These receptors originate from a child aged 2 to 9 with inherited bone marrow failure, due to receive a stem cell transplant.

The chain is built from TRBV20-1 and TRBJ2-1, with 7 nucleotides matching TRBD2. Germline CDR1 reads DFQATT; CDR2 reads SNEGSKA (reference sequence). The length of the CDR3 is 13 residues. V gave up 4 bases and J gave up 5 bases; unmatched junction bases: 5. The CDR3 sequence: CSATASGNNEQFF. CDR3 in DNA: TGCAGTGCTACCGCTAGCGGTAACAATGAGCAGTTCTTC.

This clonotype was recorded many times. The chain has TRBV5-4 and TRBJ2-4; D is ambiguous. The CDR3 covers 14 residues. Germline lookup yields CDR1 SGHNT and CDR2 YYREEE (reference sequence). Between the trimmed V and J ends, which lost 6 bases and 7 bases, there was a span of 17 bases. The CDR3 DNA reads as TGTGCCAGCACTCGGTTAGGCCAAAGGAACATTCAGTACTTC. It encodes CASTRLGQRNIQYF. The full variable domain, in which reference TRBV5-4 and TRBJ2-4 provide the parts outside the CDR3, is ETGVTQSPTHLIKTRGQQVTLRCSSQSGHNTVSWYQQALGQGPQFIFQYYREEENGRGNFPPRFSGLQFPNYSSELNVNALELDDSALYLCASTRLGQRNIQYFGAGTRLSVL.

This clonotype has only a few counts. The rearrangement uses TRBV7-2 and TRBJ2-3, with D perhaps matching TRBD2 (5 bases). V was clipped by 3 bases and J by 4 bases, with 11 bases between them. In germline, CDR1 is SGHTA, CDR2 FQGNSA. The CDR3 loop spans 14 amino acids. CDR3 sequence (DNA): TGTGCCAGCAGCTTTGCGGGTTGGGCAGATACGCAGTATTTT. This gives the protein CASSFAGWADTQYF.

This sequence joins TRBV7-9 and TRBJ1-3, with no clear D. In germline, CDR1 is SEHNR, CDR2 FQNEAQ (reference sequence). The CDR3 runs 15 residues. Deletions cut 1 base from V and 8 bases from J, with 15 bases between. The CDR3 protein is CASSLGPETLHTIYF. CDR3 in DNA: TGTGCCAGCAGCTTAGGTCCCGAAACTCTCCACACCATATATTTT.

As regards this clonotype: A much larger clone lies one base from this, so it may be a read error. The chain has TRBV7-8 and TRBJ2-7; TRBD1 matches 9 bases. Germline V CDR1 and CDR2: SGHVS, FQNEAQ. The CDR3 runs 16 residues. V lost 7 bases and J lost 4; bases outside the gene matches: 14. The CDR3 DNA follows: TGTGCCAGCACCCCTGGGGTGGGACAGGGTTTTTACGAGCAGTACTTC. This translates into CASTPGVGQGFYEQYF.

This clonotype has more than one count but fewer than ten. The V and J genes are TRBV11-2 and TRBJ1-2, with D tentatively TRBD1 (5 bases). CDR1 is SGHAT, CDR2 FQNNGV, per germline. Trimming took 7 bases from V and 8 from J, leaving 14 bases between them. CDR3 length: 12 amino acids. Here the CDR3 DNA reads TGTGCCAGCACCCGGACATTATCGGGCTACACCTTC. Protein product: CASTRTLSGYTF.

Note on this clonotype: A much larger clone is a single base away; this may be a read error. As the CDR3 is not closed by the conserved phenylalanine or tryptophan, this likely results from a read error. This chain joins TRBV6-5 and TRBJ1-1; D gene ambiguous. In germline, CDR1 is MNHEY, CDR2 SVGAGI. V was cut by 2 bases and J by 0 bases, with 7 bases left in between. The CDR3 consists of 14 residues. CDR3 residues: CASSYGSMNTEAFC. CDR3 DNA sequence: TGTGCCAGCAGTTACGGGAGCATGAACACTGAAGCTTTCTGT.

This clonotype was detected a few times. The chain links TRBV24-1 to TRBJ2-2, with D tentatively TRBD1 (6 bases). This CDR3 has 13 amino acids. Germline values: CDR1 KGHDR, CDR2 SFDVKD. V lost 5 bases and J lost 6, with 9 bases in between. The CDR3 reads CATSGHRAGELFF. The CDR3 DNA reads as TGTGCCACCAGTGGCCACAGGGCCGGGGAGCTGTTTTTT.

This clonotype occurred many times. The chain is built from TRBV20-1 and TRBJ2-3; D perhaps matches TRBD2 (6 bases). Trimming removed 4 bases from V and 2 bases from J, with 22 bases in between. Germline V gene data show CDR1 as DFQATT and CDR2 as SNEGSKA (reference sequence). The CDR3 runs 17 residues. CDR3 DNA: TGCAGTGCTACCCCCGGTGGAGGGCCCCTCAACACAGATACGCAGTATTTT. It codes for CSATPGGGPLNTDTQYF.

This clonotype has ten or more counts. This chain links TRBV20-1 with TRBJ1-1, with a possible D match to TRBD1 (5 bases). The germline V and J ends were trimmed by 2 bases and 0 bases, with 7 bases remaining between them. Germline assignment: CDR1 DFQATT and CDR2 SNEGSKA (reference sequence). The CDR3 is 13 residues long. CDR3 sequence (DNA): TGCAGTGCTAGAAAGGGGTTGAACACTGAAGCTTTCTTT. Its protein product is CSARKGLNTEAFF.

There are many counts of this clonotype. The chain employs TRBV19 and TRBJ1-4; weak D call: TRBD1 (6 bases). The germline V and J ends were trimmed by 7 bases and 9 bases, with 15 bases remaining between them. Germline V gives CDR1 LNHDA, CDR2 SQIVND (reference sequence). The CDR3 contains 13 residues. CDR3 DNA: TGTGCCAGTACCGGGACACGGGACAAAAAACTGTTTTTT. It yields the protein CASTGTRDKKLFF.

The V and J genes are TRBV6-5 and TRBJ2-7, with D hard to call. The CDR3 covers 16 residues. V lost 0 bases and J lost 3, with 15 bases in between. Germline loops: CDR1 MNHEY, CDR2 SVGAGI. The CDR3 nucleotides read TGTGCCAGCAGTTACTCGACGGGTGTCTCGATCTACGAGCAGTACTTC. Encoded protein: CASSYSTGVSIYEQYF.

This clonotype appeared many times. The chain recombines TRBV13 with TRBJ2-2, with 10 positions matching TRBD1. With V trimmed by 11 bases and J by 3 bases, 9 bases remained unmatched. CDR1 PRHDT and CDR2 FYEKMQ come from the germline V gene (reference sequence). There are 15 residues in the CDR3. CDR3 in DNA: TGTGCCTGTCGGGGACAGGGGATCGACACCGGGGAGCTGTTTTTT. It codes for CACRGQGIDTGELFF.

This clonotype was counted a single time. A much larger clone lies one base from this, so it may be a read error. The rearrangement joins TRBV7-9 to TRBJ2-3; D may be TRBD2 (5 bases). Trimming took off 3 bases at V and 6 bases at J, with 13 bases between the two ends. The CDR3 loop spans 14 amino acids. CDR1 is SEHNR, CDR2 FQNEAQ, per germline (reference sequence). The CDR3 region is CASSLGSSWDTQYF. The CDR3 DNA is TGTGCCAGCAGCTTGGGATCTAGCTGGGATACGCAGTATTTT.

The chain carries TRBV7-8 and TRBJ2-7; the match to TRBD1 covers 7 bases. With 2 bases clipped from V and 3 bases from J, the junction kept 13 bases outside the gene matches. The CDR3 sequence is 17 residues long. Germline CDR1 is SGHVS and CDR2 is FQNEAQ. CDR3 region: CASSLPKGTETLYEQYF. CDR3 sequence (DNA): TGTGCCAGCAGCTTACCTAAAGGGACAGAAACCCTCTACGAGCAGTACTTC.

The sample holds many counts of this clonotype. J is TRBJ1-5 and V is TRBV12-3 or TRBV12-4; D gene unclear. This CDR3 contains 12 residues. V lost 6 bases and J lost 5, with 8 bases in between. CDR3 nucleotides: TGTGCCAGCAGCCCCCTTGATCAGCCCCAGCATTTT. It is translated as CASSPLDQPQHF.

As concerns this clonotype: This may be a read error, as it is one base from a much larger clone. The V and J genes are TRBV3-1 and TRBJ2-7; 7 bases agree with TRBD2. The germline V gene has CDR1 LGHDT and CDR2 YNNKEL (reference sequence). The CDR3 runs 14 residues. This CDR3 is CASTLGGGSYGQYF. DNA of the CDR3: TGTGCCAGCACCCTAGGCGGCGGGAGCTACGGGCAGTACTTC.

Worth noting for this clonotype: This may be a read error: a much more frequent sequence differs by one nucleotide. This chain connects TRBV27 to TRBJ2-7, with D perhaps matching TRBD2 (5 bases). This CDR3 region has 15 residues. Germline V gives CDR1 MNHEY, CDR2 SMNVEV (reference sequence). The V end lost 4 bases, the J end lost 5 bases, and 18 bases lay between the germline ends. The DNA of the CDR3 is TGTGCCAGCAGTTCCTACAGTGAGGAGGTCGACGAGCAGTACTTC. This translates into CASSSYSEEVDEQYF.

In its sample, this clonotype was seen many times. The chain has TRBV10-3 and TRBJ1-4, with TRBD1 matching 7 bases. Trimming removed 3 bases from V and 7 bases from J; junction bases left unmatched: 5. Germline V gives CDR1 ENHRY, CDR2 SYGVKD. The CDR3 has 14 amino acids. As DNA, the CDR3 is TGTGCCATCAGTGAACAGGGGCGGTTTGAAAAACTGTTTTTT. Protein sequence: CAISEQGRFEKLFF.